The clone carrying this T cell receptor beta chain has ten or more counts. Its antigen is undetermined. This sample stems from a study of beta chain features in type 1 diabetes. Overall study findings and caveats: Among patients with Type 1 diabetes, TCRB CDR3s were moderately but significantly shorter in every one of the four CD4+ subsets.

V shed 6 bases, J shed 5 bases, and the junction held 13 bases outside the gene matches. CDR1 and CDR2 from the germline V gene are SGHDN and FVKESK. The CDR3 is made up of 16 amino acids. The investigators reverse transcribed all of the isolated RNA, so they sequenced expressed TCRB transcripts. The assay was immunoSEQ multiplex PCR, and TCRdb's table has in-frame clones only and misses some. The table lists under 200,000 clones, about 8.3% of them singletons. This receptor was identified in a woman younger than 30 with type 1 diabetes. The chain couples TRBV14 to TRBJ2-7; 10 bases are shared with TRBD2. The material sequenced was central memory CD4+ T cells from blood. The CDR3 DNA reads as TGTGCCAGCAGTCGCGTGGGGACTAGCGTTTCGAACGAGCAGTACTTC. Translating it yields CASSRVGTSVSNEQYF.